This entry lists 7 T cell receptor beta chains sequenced from one sample in a study of T-cell reconstitution after alpha-beta-depleted transplantation in children. Unique molecular identifiers were incorporated during preparation of the TCRbeta library. Each CDR3 protein is one row after TCRdb ran MiXCR on the PCR reads. Here the sample spans some 640,000 distinct CDR3 sequences, approximately 16% being singletons. The specimen was PBMCs from the stem cell graft donor, collected from the stem cell graft. These receptors were collected from a human donor who donated a stem cell graft to a child with acute myeloid leukemia.

This clonotype occurred many times. This chain links TRBV29-1 with TRBJ1-1; D call uncertain. The CDR3 has 12 residues. The V end was cut by 6 bases, the J end by 1 base, with 9 bases between. CDR1 and CDR2 (germline): SQVTM, ANQGSEA. Here the CDR3 DNA reads TGCAGCGTCGCGGACGGGAACACTGAAGCTTTCTTT. Amino acids: CSVADGNTEAFF.

This clonotype was counted only a few times. J is TRBJ2-2 and V is TRBV20-1; maybe TRBD2 (5 bases). The ends were cut back, 6 bases at V and 8 bases at J, with 22 bases in the middle. Germline values: CDR1 DFQATT, CDR2 SNEGSKA (reference sequence). The CDR3 sequence is 15 residues long. CDR3 in DNA: TGCAGTGCCAAGGAGGCCCCCTACGAAGTGGGGGAGCTGTTTTTT. Its translation is CSAKEAPYEVGELFF.

The V call is TRBV6-1, the J call TRBJ2-3, with 10 bases aligning to TRBD2. The CDR3 covers 16 residues. Germline V CDR1 and CDR2: MNHNS, SASEGT. J was trimmed by 4 bases and V by 7 bases; bases with no gene match: 11. The CDR3 here is CASIGPLAGEADTQYF. CDR3 DNA: TGTGCCAGCATCGGGCCGCTAGCGGGGGAGGCAGATACGCAGTATTTT.

This clonotype was recorded many times. The chain couples TRBV29-1 to TRBJ1-1; D is uncertain. CDR3 length equals 14 residues. Trimming stripped 6 bases from V and 2 bases from J, with 16 bases between. CDR1 is SQVTM, CDR2 ANQGSEA, per germline. In nucleotides, the CDR3 is TGCAGCGTAGTAGGTCGGGAGTCTAACACTGAAGCTTTCTTT. Translated: CSVVGRESNTEAFF.

The chain recombines TRBV7-2 with TRBJ2-7; no reliable D call. The V and J ends lost 1 base and 2 bases respectively, with 6 bases between them. The V gene's germline CDR1 is SGHTA and CDR2 FQGNSA. The CDR3 runs to 13 residues. CDR3 bases: TGTGCCAGCAGCTTAGTCGCAGCCTACGAGCAGTACGTC. Residues: CASSLVAAYEQYV.

This clonotype was picked up a small number of times. The chain combines TRBV5-4 with TRBJ2-5; no firm D call. Trimming shortened V by 5 bases and J by 5 bases, and 16 bases separated the two germline ends. The CDR3 runs to 14 residues. The germline V gene encodes CDR1 SGHNT and CDR2 YYREEE (reference sequence). DNA of the CDR3: TGTGCCAGCAGGCAATATTTTAGTTTGGAGACCCAGTACTTC. Translated, it gives CASRQYFSLETQYF.

This clonotype was seen many times. The chain has TRBV20-1 and TRBJ2-5; weak D call: TRBD2 (5 bases). This CDR3 is 15 amino acids long. The V gene's germline CDR1 is DFQATT and CDR2 SNEGSKA (reference sequence). Trimming removed 2 bases at V and 4 bases at J, with 17 bases between. In DNA, the CDR3 is TGCAGTGCTAGACGGGGTTTAGTGTATATAGAGACCCAGTACTTC. Translating it yields CSARRGLVYIETQYF.